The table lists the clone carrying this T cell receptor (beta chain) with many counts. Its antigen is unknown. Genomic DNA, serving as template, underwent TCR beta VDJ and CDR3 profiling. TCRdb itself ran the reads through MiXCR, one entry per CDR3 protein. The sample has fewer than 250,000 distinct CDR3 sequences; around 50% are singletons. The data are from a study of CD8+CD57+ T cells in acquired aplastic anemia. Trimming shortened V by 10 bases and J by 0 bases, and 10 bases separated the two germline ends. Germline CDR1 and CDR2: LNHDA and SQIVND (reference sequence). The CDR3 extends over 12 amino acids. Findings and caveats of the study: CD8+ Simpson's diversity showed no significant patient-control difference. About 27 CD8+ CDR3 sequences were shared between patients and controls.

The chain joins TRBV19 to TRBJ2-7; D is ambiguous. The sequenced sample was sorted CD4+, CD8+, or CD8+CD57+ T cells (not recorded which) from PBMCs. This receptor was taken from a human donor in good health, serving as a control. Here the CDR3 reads CATRPNSYEQYF. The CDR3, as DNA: TGTGCCACTAGACCGAACTCCTACGAGCAGTACTTC.